This entry lists 25 T cell receptor beta chains sequenced from one sample in a study of T cell responses to AZD1222 COVID-19 vaccine. The data were produced by immunoSEQ multiplex PCR, yet TCRdb's version contains in-frame clones alone and is incomplete. The table has 130,000 or so clones, 85% to 90% seen once. The sequences come from peripheral blood, collected on day 0 of AZD1222 vaccination. The receptors derive from an adult in good health.

The V and J genes are TRBV19 and TRBJ2-2, with TRBD1 matching over 8 bases. This CDR3 has 17 residues. Germline CDR1 reads LNHDA; CDR2 reads SQIVND (reference sequence). The J segment lost 5 bases and the V segment lost 4 bases, leaving 12 bases of the junction unmatched. This chain's CDR3 is CASSTPADRGGTGELFF. The CDR3 DNA sequence: TGTGCCAGTAGTACCCCGGCCGACAGGGGAGGAACCGGGGAGCTGTTTTTT.

This chain joins TRBV29-1 and TRBJ1-1; D gene ambiguous. Germline CDR1 is SQVTM and CDR2 is ANQGSEA. V shed 6 bases and J shed 4 bases, with 9 bases lying between them. The CDR3 loop spans 11 amino acids. The CDR3 region is CSVTSGTEAFF. The CDR3 DNA follows: TGCAGCGTCACATCGGGCACTGAAGCTTTCTTT.

The J gene is TRBJ1-2, the V gene TRBV3-1 (or the pseudogene TRBV3-2); no firm D call. V was cut by 1 base and J by 5 bases, with 11 bases left in between. The CDR3 runs 14 residues. The germline V gene encodes CDR1 LGHDT and CDR2 YNNKEL (reference sequence). CDR3 protein: CASSQGAGSYGYTF. The CDR3 region has the DNA TGTGCCAGCAGCCAAGGGGCAGGATCATATGGCTACACCTTC.

This sequence joins TRBV5-1 and TRBJ1-4; 9 bases are a match to TRBD1. The junction had 6 bases not matched to a gene; V was cut back by 3 bases and J by 0 bases. CDR1 and CDR2 from the germline V gene are SGHRS and YFSETQ. This CDR3 spans 17 amino acids. This CDR3 is CASSSGQGVATNEKLFF. In DNA form, the CDR3 reads TGCGCCAGCAGCTCGGGACAGGGAGTTGCAACTAATGAAAAACTGTTTTTT.

J is TRBJ2-7 and V is TRBV13; 13 nucleotides line up with TRBD2. Germline V gives CDR1 PRHDT, CDR2 FYEKMQ (reference sequence). This CDR3 spans 18 amino acids. V was pared by 3 bases and J by 2 bases, with 10 bases of the junction left unmatched. The CDR3 DNA follows: TGTGCCAGCAGCTTGGGGACCCTACTAGCGGGAGGGCCCTACGAGCAGTACTTC. This translates into CASSLGTLLAGGPYEQYF.

The chain recombines TRBV5-1 with TRBJ2-7; D unclear. CDR3 length: 14 amino acids. V lost 1 base and J lost 4, with 12 bases in between. Germline loops: CDR1 SGHRS, CDR2 YFSETQ. CDR3 sequence (DNA): TGCGCCAGCAGCTTGTCGGAAGTTGGATACGAGCAGTACTTC. Translation gives CASSLSEVGYEQYF.

This clone was seen just once. The J gene is TRBJ1-3, the V gene TRBV3-1 (or the pseudogene TRBV3-2); weak D call: TRBD1 (5 bases). V lost 3 bases to trimming and J lost 4 bases, with 19 bases between them. The CDR3 sequence is 17 residues long. The V gene's germline CDR1 is LGHDT and CDR2 YNNKEL (reference sequence). CDR3 amino acids: CASSQGMGPSLGNTIYF. The CDR3 nucleotides are TGTGCCAGCAGCCAGGGTATGGGGCCCTCTCTGGGAAACACCATATATTTT.

The gene calls are TRBV5-1 and TRBJ2-1, with a weak D call TRBD1 (5 bases). The CDR3 is 13 residues long. Per the germline V gene, CDR1 is SGHRS and CDR2 is YFSETQ. Trimming stripped 2 bases from V and 4 bases from J, with 7 bases between. The CDR3 sequence: CASSFQGYNEQFF. CDR3 nucleotides: TGCGCCAGCAGCTTTCAGGGTTACAATGAGCAGTTCTTC. The variable domain in full, completed from reference TRBV5-1 and TRBJ2-1, reads KAGVTQTPRYLIKTRGQQVTLSCSPISGHRSVSWYQQTPGQGLQFLFEYFSETQRNKGNFPGRFSGRQFSNSRSEMNVSTLELGDSALYLCASSFQGYNEQFFGPGTRLTVL.

In its sample, this clone was seen once. V is TRBV5-4 and J is TRBJ2-2, with 10 bases aligning to TRBD2. Per the germline V gene, CDR1 is SGHNT and CDR2 is YYREEE (reference sequence). The CDR3 has 18 amino acids. V gave up 2 bases and J gave up 5 bases; unmatched junction bases: 12. The CDR3 protein is CASSFSLSGGAETGELFF. CDR3 DNA: TGTGCCAGCAGCTTTAGCTTGAGCGGGGGGGCCGAGACCGGGGAGCTGTTTTTT.

This chain connects TRBV5-1 to TRBJ1-1; 8 bases are a match to TRBD1. V lost 4 bases to trimming and J lost 5 bases; unmatched junction nucleotides: 10. Germline V CDR1 and CDR2: SGHRS, YFSETQ. This CDR3 is built from 15 residues. CDR3: CASSGDGQGGTEAFF. The CDR3 DNA sequence: TGCGCCAGCAGCGGGGACGGACAGGGTGGAACTGAAGCTTTCTTT.

The chain couples TRBV15 to TRBJ1-1; a possible D gene is TRBD1 (5 bases). V was shortened by 0 bases and J by 8 bases, with 10 bases between the two germline ends. Germline-derived CDR1 and CDR2 are LNHNV and YYDKDF (reference sequence). The CDR3 runs 13 residues. This CDR3 reads CATSRDLGAEAFF. CDR3 DNA sequence: TGTGCCACCAGCAGAGATCTCGGGGCCGAAGCTTTCTTT. Together with reference TRBV15 and TRBJ1-1, the CDR3 gives the full variable domain: DAMVIQNPRYQVTQFGKPVTLSCSQTLNHNVMYWYQQKSSQAPKLLFHYYDKDFNNEADTPDNFQSRRPNTSFCFLDIRSPGLGDTAMYLCATSRDLGAEAFFGQGTRLTVV.

This clone is labeled as medium-sized. The V gene is TRBV19, the J gene TRBJ1-2; D remains unclear. The V gene lost 1 base and the J gene lost 4 bases, with 16 bases spanning the gap. CDR1 and CDR2 from the germline V gene are LNHDA and SQIVND (reference sequence). The CDR3 consists of 16 residues. The CDR3 region is CASSIAAVLGSYGYTF. DNA for the CDR3: TGTGCCAGTAGTATAGCGGCAGTCTTAGGTAGCTATGGCTACACCTTC.

The gene calls are TRBV5-7 and TRBJ1-1; unclear D gene. TRBV5-7 is filed as an ORF, its function uncertain. The V gene lost 4 bases and the J gene lost 1 base, with 14 bases spanning the gap. The CDR3 has 15 amino acids. The DNA of the CDR3 is TGTGCCAGCAGCCCCATCTACGCTAGGAACACTGAAGCTTTCTTT. Protein product: CASSPIYARNTEAFF.

The CDR3 loop reads CASSINWRLNPYNEQFF. Here the CDR3 DNA reads TGTGCCAGTAGTATAAACTGGCGGCTCAATCCATACAATGAGCAGTTCTTC. The chain couples TRBV19 to TRBJ2-1, with D unclear. Germline V gene data show CDR1 as LNHDA and CDR2 as SQIVND (reference sequence). Trimming removed 2 bases at V and 4 bases at J, with 18 bases between. This CDR3 spans 17 amino acids.

This rearrangement joins TRBV24-1 to TRBJ1-1, with no clear D. Trimming cost V 6 bases and J 8 bases, with 12 bases left between them. CDR1 and CDR2 from the germline V gene are KGHDR and SFDVKD. There are 12 residues in the CDR3. CDR3 nucleotides: TGTGCCACCAGTCGTCTGGTAGAGGAAGCTTTCTTT. Protein product: CATSRLVEEAFF.

The CDR3 region is CAISSGDSGNTIYF. The CDR3 bases are TGTGCCATCTCATCTGGGGACTCTGGAAACACCATATATTTT. The chain links TRBV10-3 to TRBJ1-3; D not resolved. Trimming left V 8 bases short and J 0 bases short, with 11 bases between. The germline V gene has CDR1 ENHRY and CDR2 SYGVKD. The CDR3 sequence is 14 residues long.

The rearrangement links TRBV29-1 to TRBJ2-1; D is unclear. There are 12 residues in the CDR3. V lost 0 bases to trimming and J lost 10 bases, with 10 bases between them. Germline V CDR1 and CDR2: SQVTM, ANQGSEA. In nucleotides, the CDR3 is TGCAGCGTTGAAGAGGCAGAACCAGAGCAGTTCTTC. Protein: CSVEEAEPEQFF.

V and J are TRBV7-3 and TRBJ2-1; 10 nucleotides line up with TRBD1. Germline V CDR1 and CDR2: SGHTA, FQGTGA. J gave up 8 bases and V 4 bases, and 8 bases lay outside the gene matches. The CDR3 sequence is 15 residues long. The CDR3 DNA follows: TGTGCCAGCAGCTCCCGGGACAGGGGAGCGCATGAGCAGTTCTTC. Its translation is CASSSRDRGAHEQFF.

This clone was counted a few times. V and J are TRBV4-1 and TRBJ1-1; D is undetermined. The CDR3 spans 13 residues. V shed 1 base and J shed 7 bases, with 10 bases lying between them. In germline, CDR1 is MGHRA, CDR2 YSYEKL. CDR3 region: CASSQVTAGEAFF. The CDR3 nucleotides are TGCGCCAGCAGCCAAGTAACAGCCGGTGAAGCTTTCTTT.

This chain links TRBV6-5 with TRBJ1-1; TRBD1 might be the D (6 bases). The CDR3 is made up of 13 amino acids. V was shortened by 6 bases and J by 5 bases, with 13 bases between the two germline ends. Germline lookup yields CDR1 MNHEY and CDR2 SVGAGI. Here the CDR3 DNA reads TGTGCCAGCAGACTACAGGGTGAGACTGAAGCTTTCTTT. Its protein product is CASRLQGETEAFF.

V and J are TRBV2 and TRBJ2-2, with D unresolved. V was trimmed by 6 bases and J by 7 bases, leaving 15 bases between them. Germline lookup yields CDR1 SNHLY and CDR2 FYNNEI. This CDR3 is 14 amino acids long. The chain's CDR3 is CASRVAPRDGELFF. The CDR3 nucleotides are TGTGCCAGCAGAGTGGCCCCGAGAGACGGGGAGCTGTTTTTT. The complete variable domain, with remaining parts taken from reference TRBV2 and TRBJ2-2, reads EPEVTQTPSHQVTQMGQEVILRCVPISNHLYFYWYRQILGQKVEFLVSFYNNEISEKSEIFDDQFSVERPDGSNFTLKIRSTKLEDSAMYFCASRVAPRDGELFFGEGSRLTVL.

The rearrangement links TRBV5-4 to TRBJ2-7; D not certain. Trimming cost V 0 bases and J 3 bases, with 13 bases left between them. CDR3 length equals 15 residues. The germline V gene has CDR1 SGHNT and CDR2 YYREEE (reference sequence). CDR3 bases: TGTGCCAGCAGCTTGGATAAAGGGATGAACTACGAGCAGTACTTC. It is translated as CASSLDKGMNYEQYF. The whole variable domain, remainder taken from reference TRBV5-4 and TRBJ2-7, is ETGVTQSPTHLIKTRGQQVTLRCSSQSGHNTVSWYQQALGQGPQFIFQYYREEENGRGNFPPRFSGLQFPNYSSELNVNALELDDSALYLCASSLDKGMNYEQYFGPGTRLTVT.

V gene TRBV4-1 combines with J gene TRBJ2-7; 14 bases map to TRBD2. J gave up 5 bases and V 1 base, and 1 base lay outside the gene matches. The CDR3 spans 15 residues. Looked up from germline, CDR1 is MGHRA and CDR2 is YSYEKL. CDR3: CASSQGGLAGDEQYF. CDR3 in DNA: TGCGCCAGCAGCCAAGGGGGACTAGCGGGAGACGAGCAGTACTTC.

This chain connects TRBV9 to TRBJ2-5, with a weak D call TRBD2 (5 bases). The germline gives CDR1 SGDLS, CDR2 YYNGEE. There are 15 residues in the CDR3. V shed 0 bases and J shed 5 bases, with 14 bases lying between them. Here the CDR3 reads CASSVGGPYKETQYF. The CDR3 coding sequence is TGTGCCAGCAGCGTAGGAGGGCCTTACAAGGAGACCCAGTACTTC.

The chain recombines TRBV7-9 with TRBJ1-2; 12 bases line up with TRBD1. Germline loops: CDR1 SEHNR, CDR2 FQNEAQ (reference sequence). With V trimmed by 4 bases and J by 5 bases, 8 bases remained unmatched. CDR3 length equals 16 residues. The CDR3 loop is CASSSGDRGRFYGYTF. Here the CDR3 DNA reads TGTGCCAGCAGCTCCGGGGACAGGGGGCGTTTTTATGGCTACACCTTC.